This passage covers 32 T cell receptor beta chains from one sample sequenced in a study of blood T cells in healthy people across ages. Sample-barcoded 5' priming and a J-beta primer mix drove a second PCR of 7 to 11 cycles. TCRdb reprocessed the 5' RACE reads via MiXCR and lists one record per CDR3 protein. The sample includes around 1,100,000 distinct CDR3 sequences, 35% to 40% of them seen just once. Specimen: blood. The receptor set was obtained from a young man in good health.

This clonotype was found a few times. This rearrangement joins TRBV5-6 to TRBJ1-2; no clear D gene. The germline CDR1 and CDR2 sequences are SGHDT and YYEEEE. CDR3 length: 18 residues. With 1 base removed from V and 3 bases from J, the gap between germline ends came to 22 bases. CDR3 nucleotides: TGTGCCAGCAGCTTGTCTCCCCCACGAGGGATTTCACACTATGGCTACACCTTC. It yields the protein CASSLSPPRGISHYGYTF.

The CDR3 loop is CASSPRPNTDTQYF. CDR3 nucleotides: TGTGCCAGCTCACCCCGCCCCAATACAGATACGCAGTATTTT. V is TRBV18 and J is TRBJ2-3; D is undetermined. The CDR3 has 14 residues. CDR1 and CDR2 from the germline V gene are KGHSH and LQKENI. V lost 3 bases, J lost 3 bases, and 10 bases lay in between.

The chain couples TRBV20-1 to TRBJ2-7; the D is unclear. Germline CDR1 and CDR2: DFQATT and SNEGSKA (reference sequence). Deletions cut 0 bases from V and 0 bases from J, with 12 bases between. The CDR3 loop spans 15 amino acids. The DNA for the CDR3 is TGCAGTGCTAGAGATGTACAGCAAAGCTCCTACGAGCAGTACTTC. Its protein is CSARDVQQSSYEQYF.

V is TRBV25-1 and J is TRBJ2-3; D is ambiguous. CDR1 and CDR2 (germline): MGHDK, SYGVNS. The CDR3 covers 15 residues. Trimming cost V 0 bases and J 2 bases, with 9 bases left between them. The CDR3 region is CASSEYYGPTDTQYF. The CDR3 nucleotides read TGTGCCAGCAGTGAATATTATGGCCCCACAGATACGCAGTATTTT.

The genes are TRBV20-1 and TRBJ2-1; D is unclear. The length of the CDR3 is 14 residues. Trimming took 0 bases from V and 1 from J, leaving 7 bases between them. The V gene's germline CDR1 is DFQATT and CDR2 SNEGSKA (reference sequence). The CDR3 DNA sequence: TGCAGTGCTAGAGATGGTGGATCCTACAATGAGCAGTTCTTC. Residues: CSARDGGSYNEQFF.

CDR3 DNA: TGTGCCAGCAGCTATAATCAGGGAGATACGCAGTATTTT. Amino acid sequence: CASSYNQGDTQYF. This chain links TRBV7-2 with TRBJ2-3, with a weak D call TRBD1 (5 bases). This CDR3 has 13 residues. Trimming stripped 4 bases from V and 5 bases from J, with 10 bases between. Germline CDR1 SGHTA, CDR2 FQGNSA.

As regards this clonotype: A read error may produce the germline difference seen at one junction end. J is TRBJ1-1 and V is TRBV7-3; weak D call: TRBD1 (5 bases). The CDR3 is 15 amino acids. CDR1 and CDR2 (germline): SGHTA, FQGTGA. The CDR3 DNA reads as TGTGCCAGTAGCTTAGGGGCCACCCAGAACACTGAAGCTTTCTTT. This gives the protein CASSLGATQNTEAFF.

V and J are TRBV7-2 and TRBJ2-2; unclear D gene. Germline V gene sequence: CDR1 SGHTA, CDR2 FQGNSA. Trimming removed 1 base at V and 2 bases at J, with 8 bases between. This CDR3 has 15 residues. The CDR3 DNA reads as TGTGCCAGCAGCTTAGGGCCCCATAACACCGGGGAGCTGTTTTTT. Translated: CASSLGPHNTGELFF.

This clonotype was recorded a few times. One end of the junction is discordant with germline, which a read error may explain. V usage is TRBV6-5 and J usage is TRBJ2-3, with 7 bases fitting TRBD1. Germline V gene lookup returns CDR1 MNHEY and CDR2 SVGAGI. The CDR3 covers 13 residues. CDR3 in DNA: TGTGCCTGCAGACAGGGAGTGTTGGATACGCAGTATTTT. Amino acids: CACRQGVLDTQYF.

The chain combines TRBV4-3 with TRBJ2-4; D gene ambiguous. V shed 0 bases and J shed 6 bases, with 15 bases lying between them. The CDR3 is 16 residues long. CDR1 is LGHNA and CDR2 is YSLEER in the germline V gene. DNA for the CDR3: TGCGCCAGCAGCCAAGACGGACCGGCGGAAGTAAACATTCAGTACTTC. This translates into CASSQDGPAEVNIQYF.

The chain carries TRBV9 and TRBJ1-4; TRBD1 aligns across 8 bases. Germline V CDR1 and CDR2: SGDLS, YYNGEE. The CDR3 spans 13 residues. After removal of 2 bases from V and 7 bases from J, the junction contained 1 base not matched to a gene. This chain's CDR3 is CASSVTGAEKLFF. Written as DNA, the CDR3 is TGTGCCAGCAGCGTGACAGGGGCTGAAAAACTGTTTTTT.

J is TRBJ1-6 and V is TRBV25-1; D call uncertain. V gave up 5 bases and J gave up 0 bases, with 14 bases separating them. The CDR3 consists of 17 residues. CDR1 is MGHDK, CDR2 SYGVNS, per germline. For the CDR3, the DNA is TGTGCCAGCAGTATCGTCGGTGAAACCTCCTATAATTCACCCCTCCACTTT. Encoded protein: CASSIVGETSYNSPLHF.

The sample holds a few counts of this clonotype. This chain uses TRBV7-9 with TRBJ2-5; no clear D. The germline CDR1 and CDR2 sequences are SEHNR and FQNEAQ (reference sequence). This CDR3 contains 11 residues. V lost 4 bases, J lost 8 bases, and 8 bases lay in between. The CDR3 sequence: CASSSDATQYF. The CDR3 region has the DNA TGTGCCAGCAGCTCGGACGCCACCCAGTACTTC.

The chain carries TRBV20-1 and TRBJ1-5; D may be TRBD1 (5 bases). V shed 3 bases and J shed 4 bases, with 16 bases lying between them. The CDR3 extends over 15 amino acids. The germline CDR1 and CDR2 sequences are DFQATT and SNEGSKA (reference sequence). The CDR3 region has the DNA TGCAGTGCTAGGGGGGGACCTACGACGAATCAGCCCCAGCATTTT. Residues: CSARGGPTTNQPQHF.

J is TRBJ2-1 and V is TRBV20-1; the match to TRBD2 covers 10 bases. Germline CDR1 is DFQATT and CDR2 is SNEGSKA (reference sequence). The CDR3 contains 13 residues. V lost 7 bases to trimming and J lost 4 bases; unmatched junction nucleotides: 4. The CDR3 here is CSVGLATYNEQFF. CDR3 DNA sequence: TGCAGTGTGGGACTAGCGACGTACAATGAGCAGTTCTTC.

The gene calls are TRBV7-9 and TRBJ2-5; 9 bases match TRBD1. This CDR3 is built from 16 residues. Germline values: CDR1 SEHNR, CDR2 FQNEAQ (reference sequence). Unmatched junction bases numbered 4, after V lost 2 bases and J lost 0 bases. As DNA, the CDR3 is TGTGCCAGCAGCTTAACGGGACAGGGATACCAAGAGACCCAGTACTTC. Encoded protein: CASSLTGQGYQETQYF.

The CDR3 sequence is CASIGDRGVNNSPLHF. Here the CDR3 DNA reads TGTGCCAGCATTGGGGACAGGGGCGTCAATAATTCACCCCTCCACTTT. J is TRBJ1-6 and V is TRBV2, with 10 nucleotides matching TRBD1. The V and J ends lost 7 bases and 5 bases, in that order; junction bases with no gene match: 8. Germline lookup yields CDR1 SNHLY and CDR2 FYNNEI. This CDR3 spans 16 amino acids. Supplemented by reference TRBV2 and TRBJ1-6, the full variable domain reads EPEVTQTPSHQVTQMGQEVILRCVPISNHLYFYWYRQILGQKVEFLVSFYNNEISEKSEIFDDQFSVERPDGSNFTLKIRSTKLEDSAMYFCASIGDRGVNNSPLHFGNGTRLTVT.

The J gene is TRBJ2-3, the V gene TRBV5-1, with D possibly TRBD1 on 5 matching bases. The V gene's germline CDR1 is SGHRS and CDR2 YFSETQ. CDR3 length: 20 amino acids. Trimming removed 0 bases from V and 0 bases from J, with 23 bases in between. The CDR3 loop reads CASSLGPQGSSVTSTDTQYF. The CDR3 bases are TGCGCCAGCAGCTTGGGTCCTCAGGGATCCTCCGTAACTAGCACAGATACGCAGTATTTT.

This chain joins TRBV21-1 and TRBJ2-2; the table calls TRBD1, which could not be checked here. TRBV21-1 is marked as a pseudogene. The CDR3 is 16 amino acids. The chain's CDR3 is CASSSALGGLTGELFF. Written as DNA, the CDR3 is TGTGCCAGCAGCAGCGCCCTAGGCGGACTCACCGGGGAGCTGTTTTTT.

Notes on this clonotype: A clone one base away is much larger, so this may be a read error. The J gene is TRBJ2-5, the V gene TRBV11-2, with 9 bases identical to TRBD2. Germline values: CDR1 SGHAT, CDR2 FQNNGV. Unmatched junction bases numbered 3, after V lost 6 bases and J lost 1 base. CDR3 length: 14 residues. The CDR3 DNA is TGTGCCAGCAGGGCTAGCGGGGCCCAAGAGACCCAGTACTTC. Its protein product is CASRASGAQETQYF.

In regard to this clonotype: A junction boundary mismatches the germline segment, possibly from a read error. The rearrangement links TRBV4-2 to TRBJ1-2, with 8 bases aligning to TRBD1. Germline-derived CDR1 and CDR2 are LGHNA and YNFKEQ. CDR3 size: 15 residues. The CDR3 bases are TGTACCAGCAGCCGAGAGGGCGGACAGGGCTATGGCTACACCTTC. This gives the protein CTSSREGGQGYGYTF.

This clonotype was detected only once. The chain combines TRBV12-3 or TRBV12-4 with TRBJ2-3, with TRBD1 matching 7 bases. Losses at the gene ends were 6 bases for V and 5 bases for J; bases not matched to a gene: 8. CDR3 length: 14 residues. CDR3 DNA: TGTGCCAGCAGGCAGAACAGGGGCCAAGATACGCAGTATTTT. As protein: CASRQNRGQDTQYF.

The chain carries TRBV11-2 and TRBJ2-7; TRBD2 might be the D (6 bases). Between the trimmed V and J ends, which lost 0 bases and 3 bases, there was a span of 12 bases. Germline V gene lookup returns CDR1 SGHAT and CDR2 FQNNGV. This CDR3 is 15 amino acids long. The CDR3 coding sequence is TGTGCCAGCAGCTTAGATGTGGGGGGAAACTACGAGCAGTACTTC. Protein sequence: CASSLDVGGNYEQYF.

This clonotype has a handful of counts. The gene calls are TRBV6-5 and TRBJ1-2; D is ambiguous. Germline V CDR1 and CDR2: MNHEY, SVGAGI. This CDR3 region has 13 residues. V lost 5 bases and J 5 bases, leaving 12 bases between the germline ends. This CDR3 is CASSASLGYGYTF. The CDR3 DNA sequence: TGTGCCAGCAGTGCATCCCTGGGGTATGGCTACACCTTC.

V is TRBV4-1 and J is TRBJ1-1; no clear D gene. The CDR3 runs 13 residues. Germline CDR1 MGHRA, CDR2 YSYEKL. The V gene lost 4 bases and the J gene lost 0 bases, with 6 bases spanning the gap. The CDR3 is CASSRRMNTEAFF. In DNA form, the CDR3 reads TGCGCCAGCAGCCGTCGGATGAACACTGAAGCTTTCTTT.

The J gene is TRBJ1-2, the V gene TRBV25-1, with 8 bases lining up with TRBD1. CDR3 size: 14 residues. Germline CDR1 is MGHDK and CDR2 is SYGVNS. Trimming at V came to 6 bases and at J to 8 bases, leaving 11 bases not matched to a gene. CDR3 in amino acids: CASSDPGQVVGYTF. The CDR3 DNA sequence: TGTGCCAGCAGCGATCCGGGACAGGTCGTAGGCTACACCTTC.

The J gene is TRBJ2-4, the V gene TRBV27; tentative D call: TRBD2 (5 bases). V was clipped by 4 bases and J by 0 bases, with 19 bases between them. There are 18 residues in the CDR3. Germline loops: CDR1 MNHEY, CDR2 SMNVEV (reference sequence). CDR3 nucleotide sequence: TGTGCCAGCAGTTCCCCTAGCAGGCTTCCCCTAGCCAAAAACATTCAGTACTTC. Amino acid sequence: CASSSPSRLPLAKNIQYF.

Ten or more counts support this clonotype. The V and J genes are TRBV12-3 or TRBV12-4 and TRBJ1-5; 10 bases map to TRBD1. The V segment lost 1 base and the J segment 7 bases; nucleotides outside the gene matches: 1. This CDR3 spans 14 amino acids. The CDR3 protein is CASSLGTGGQPQHF. The CDR3, as DNA: TGTGCCAGCAGTTTAGGGACAGGGGGGCAGCCCCAGCATTTT.

The rearrangement joins TRBV2 to TRBJ1-5, with TRBD1 matching 7 bases. This CDR3 region has 14 residues. With 8 bases clipped from V and 7 bases from J, the junction kept 11 bases outside the gene matches. Germline V gene data show CDR1 as SNHLY and CDR2 as FYNNEI. CDR3 region: CASGTDAWGQPQHF. CDR3 nucleotides: TGTGCCAGCGGGACAGACGCCTGGGGACAGCCCCAGCATTTT.

The chain recombines TRBV12-3 or TRBV12-4 with TRBJ2-2; no clear D gene. The CDR3 covers 15 residues. V was cut by 7 bases and J by 4 bases, with 16 bases left in between. The CDR3 DNA sequence: TGTGCCAGCACTCCCGGGCCCCACCCCACCGGGGAGCTGTTTTTT. Translating gives CASTPGPHPTGELFF.

The chain employs TRBV7-6 and TRBJ2-2; unclear D gene. Trimming took off 1 base at V and 1 base at J, with 10 bases between the two ends. This CDR3 contains 16 residues. Germline values: CDR1 SGHVS, CDR2 FNYEAQ. The CDR3 bases are TGTGCCAGCAGCTTAGAGGGTGGATGGAACACCGGGGAGCTGTTTTTT. Translation gives CASSLEGGWNTGELFF.

The chain uses TRBV7-3 and TRBJ2-1; D possibly corresponds to TRBD2 (6 bases). The length of the CDR3 is 17 residues. The V end was cut by 1 base, the J end by 4 bases, with 17 bases between. The germline gives CDR1 SGHTA, CDR2 FQGTGA. CDR3 region: CASSLKGGDGLYNEQFF. CDR3 DNA sequence: TGTGCCAGCAGCTTAAAAGGAGGGGACGGTCTTTACAATGAGCAGTTCTTC.